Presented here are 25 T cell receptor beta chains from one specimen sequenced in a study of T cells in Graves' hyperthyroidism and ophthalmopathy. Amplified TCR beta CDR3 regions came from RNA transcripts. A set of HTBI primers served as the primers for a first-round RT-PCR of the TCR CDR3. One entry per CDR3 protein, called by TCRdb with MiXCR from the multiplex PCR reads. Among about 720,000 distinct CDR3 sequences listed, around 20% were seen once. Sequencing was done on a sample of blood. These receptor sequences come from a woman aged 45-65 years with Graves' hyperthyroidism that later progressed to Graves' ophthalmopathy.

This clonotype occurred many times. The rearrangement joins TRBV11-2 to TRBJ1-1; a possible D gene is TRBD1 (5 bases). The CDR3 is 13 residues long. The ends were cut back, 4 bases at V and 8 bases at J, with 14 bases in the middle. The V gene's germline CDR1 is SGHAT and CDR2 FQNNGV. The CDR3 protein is CASSSLGGAEAFF. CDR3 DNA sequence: TGTGCCAGCAGCTCCCTGGGGGGAGCCGAAGCTTTCTTT.

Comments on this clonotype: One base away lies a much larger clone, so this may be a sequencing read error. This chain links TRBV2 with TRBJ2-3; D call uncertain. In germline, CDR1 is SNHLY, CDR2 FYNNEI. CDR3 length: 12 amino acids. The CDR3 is CASRGMDDKQYF. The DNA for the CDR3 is TGTGCCAGCAGGGGGATGGATGATAAGCAGTATTTT.

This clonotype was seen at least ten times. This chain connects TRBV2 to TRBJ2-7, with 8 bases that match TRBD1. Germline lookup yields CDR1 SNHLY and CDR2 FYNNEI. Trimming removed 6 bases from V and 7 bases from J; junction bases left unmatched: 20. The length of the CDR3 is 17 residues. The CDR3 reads CASRGAGQGPPMGEQYF. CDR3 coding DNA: TGTGCCAGCAGAGGGGCCGGACAGGGCCCGCCGATGGGGGAGCAGTACTTC.

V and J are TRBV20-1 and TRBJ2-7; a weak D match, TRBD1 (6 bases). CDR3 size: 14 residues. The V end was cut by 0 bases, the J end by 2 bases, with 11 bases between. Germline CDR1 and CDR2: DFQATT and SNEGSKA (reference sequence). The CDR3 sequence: CSARDLQGTYEQYF. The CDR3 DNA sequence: TGCAGTGCTAGAGATTTACAGGGTACCTACGAGCAGTACTTC.

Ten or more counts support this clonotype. Here the CDR3 reads CASSRPAGGLNTEAFF. CDR3 DNA: TGTGCCAGCAGCCGCCCCGCGGGCGGGTTAAACACTGAAGCTTTCTTT. The J gene is TRBJ1-1, the V gene TRBV3-1; D gene ambiguous. This CDR3 is 16 amino acids long. CDR1 is LGHDT and CDR2 is YNNKEL in the germline V gene (reference sequence). V lost 4 bases and J 2 bases, leaving 17 bases between the germline ends.

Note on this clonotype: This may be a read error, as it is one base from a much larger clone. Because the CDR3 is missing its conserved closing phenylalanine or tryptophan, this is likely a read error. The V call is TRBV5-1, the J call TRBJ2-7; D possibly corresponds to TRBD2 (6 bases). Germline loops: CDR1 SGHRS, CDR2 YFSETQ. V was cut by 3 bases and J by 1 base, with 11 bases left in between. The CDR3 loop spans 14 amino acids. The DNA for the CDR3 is TGCGCCAGCAGCTCCGGGAGTGGATCCTACGAGCAGTACCTC. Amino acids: CASSSGSGSYEQYL.

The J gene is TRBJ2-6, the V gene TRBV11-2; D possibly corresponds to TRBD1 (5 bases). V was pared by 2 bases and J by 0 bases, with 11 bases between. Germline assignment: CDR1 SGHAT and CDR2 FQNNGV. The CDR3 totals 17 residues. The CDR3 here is CASSLWGSPSGANVLTF. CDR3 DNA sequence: TGTGCCAGCAGCTTATGGGGCAGCCCCTCTGGGGCCAACGTCCTGACTTTC.

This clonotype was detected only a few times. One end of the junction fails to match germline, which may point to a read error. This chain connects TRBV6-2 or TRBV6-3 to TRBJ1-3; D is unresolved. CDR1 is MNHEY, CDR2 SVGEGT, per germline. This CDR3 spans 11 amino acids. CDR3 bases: TGTGCCAGCAGTTACCGCGACACCATACATTTT. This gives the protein CASSYRDTIHF.

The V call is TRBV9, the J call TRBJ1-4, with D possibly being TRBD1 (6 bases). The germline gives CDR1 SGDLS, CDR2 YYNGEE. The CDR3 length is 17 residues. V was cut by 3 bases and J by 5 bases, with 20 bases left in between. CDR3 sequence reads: CASSAGSGAGRNEKLFF. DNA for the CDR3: TGTGCCAGCAGCGCAGGCTCAGGGGCAGGGCGGAATGAAAAACTGTTTTTT.

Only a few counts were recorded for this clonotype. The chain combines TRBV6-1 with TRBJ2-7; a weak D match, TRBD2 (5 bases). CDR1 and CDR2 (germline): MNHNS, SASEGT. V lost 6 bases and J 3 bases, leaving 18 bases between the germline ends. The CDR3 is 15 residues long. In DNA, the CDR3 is TGTGCCAGCAGCCCCAGGACTCAAGGAGACTACGAGCAGTACTTC. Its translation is CASSPRTQGDYEQYF.

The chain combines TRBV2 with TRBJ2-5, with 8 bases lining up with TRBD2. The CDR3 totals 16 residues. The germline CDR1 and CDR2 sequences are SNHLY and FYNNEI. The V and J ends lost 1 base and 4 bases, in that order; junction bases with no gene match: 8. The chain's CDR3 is CASSEELGGRLETQYF. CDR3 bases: TGTGCCAGCAGTGAAGAATTGGGCGGGAGGCTAGAGACCCAGTACTTC.

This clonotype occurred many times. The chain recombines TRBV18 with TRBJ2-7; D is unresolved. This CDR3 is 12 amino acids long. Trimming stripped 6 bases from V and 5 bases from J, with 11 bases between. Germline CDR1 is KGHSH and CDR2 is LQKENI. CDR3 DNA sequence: TGTGCCAGCTCCCCGGGCAGGAACGAGCAGTACTTC. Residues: CASSPGRNEQYF.

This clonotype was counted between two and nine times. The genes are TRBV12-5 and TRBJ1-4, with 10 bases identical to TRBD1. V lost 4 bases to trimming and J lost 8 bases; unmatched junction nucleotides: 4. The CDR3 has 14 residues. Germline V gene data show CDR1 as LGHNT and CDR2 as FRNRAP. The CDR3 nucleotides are TGTGCTAGTGGTTCGGACAGGGGGGGCGAAAAACTGTTTTTT. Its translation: CASGSDRGGEKLFF.

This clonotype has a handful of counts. The DNA for the CDR3 is TGTGCCAGTAGTGTGTCCTACGGACAGAGCTCCTACGAGCAGTACTTC. This sequence encodes CASSVSYGQSSYEQYF. The V call is TRBV19, the J call TRBJ2-7, with D perhaps matching TRBD1 (6 bases). Trimming left V 5 bases short and J 0 bases short, with 17 bases between. CDR1 is LNHDA, CDR2 SQIVND, per germline (reference sequence). The CDR3 length is 16 residues.

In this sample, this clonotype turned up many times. The CDR3 is CASSPGRGETQYF. The DNA for the CDR3 is TGTGCCAGCTCACCTGGCAGGGGTGAGACCCAGTACTTC. The chain links TRBV18 to TRBJ2-5, with D tentatively TRBD1 (6 bases). CDR3 length: 13 residues. Trimming cost V 3 bases and J 5 bases, with 10 bases left between them. The germline V gene has CDR1 KGHSH and CDR2 LQKENI.

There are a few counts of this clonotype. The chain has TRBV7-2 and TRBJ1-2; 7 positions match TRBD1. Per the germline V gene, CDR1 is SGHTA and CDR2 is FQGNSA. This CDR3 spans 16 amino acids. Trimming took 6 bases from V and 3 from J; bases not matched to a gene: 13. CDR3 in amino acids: CASSHLTGATYYGYTF. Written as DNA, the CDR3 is TGTGCCAGCAGTCATTTAACAGGGGCTACCTACTATGGCTACACCTTC.

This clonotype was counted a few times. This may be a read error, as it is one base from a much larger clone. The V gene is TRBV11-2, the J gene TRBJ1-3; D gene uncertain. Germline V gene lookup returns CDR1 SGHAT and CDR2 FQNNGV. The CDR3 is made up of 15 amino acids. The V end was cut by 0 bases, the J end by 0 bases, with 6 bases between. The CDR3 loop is CASSLEIDSGNTIYF. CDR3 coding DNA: TGTGCCAGCAGCTTAGAAATTGACTCTGGAAACACCATATATTTT.

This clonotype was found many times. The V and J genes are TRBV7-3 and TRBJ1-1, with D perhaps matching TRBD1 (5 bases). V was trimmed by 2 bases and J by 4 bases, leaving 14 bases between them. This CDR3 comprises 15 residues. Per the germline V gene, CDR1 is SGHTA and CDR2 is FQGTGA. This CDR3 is CASSLGVAGTTEAFF. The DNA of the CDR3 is TGTGCCAGCAGCTTAGGAGTAGCCGGGACCACTGAAGCTTTCTTT.

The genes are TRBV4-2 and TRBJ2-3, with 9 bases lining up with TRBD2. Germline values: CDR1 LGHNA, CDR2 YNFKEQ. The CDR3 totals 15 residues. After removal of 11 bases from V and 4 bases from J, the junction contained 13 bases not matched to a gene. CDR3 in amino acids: CAASYGGGEADTQYF. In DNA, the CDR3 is TGTGCCGCATCGTATGGCGGGGGGGAGGCAGATACGCAGTATTTT.

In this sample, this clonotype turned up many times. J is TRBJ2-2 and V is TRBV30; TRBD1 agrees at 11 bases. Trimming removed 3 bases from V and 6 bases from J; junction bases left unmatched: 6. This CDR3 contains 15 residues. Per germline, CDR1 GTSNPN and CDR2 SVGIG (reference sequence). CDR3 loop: CAWSGQGAMAGELFF. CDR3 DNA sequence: TGTGCCTGGAGCGGACAGGGGGCTATGGCCGGGGAGCTGTTTTTT.

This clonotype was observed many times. In nucleotides, the CDR3 is TGCAGTGCTAGAGTAGCCAGGGGGAACACCGGGGAGCTGTTTTTT. It codes for CSARVARGNTGELFF. This rearrangement joins TRBV20-1 to TRBJ2-2; weak D call: TRBD1 (6 bases). The germline V gene has CDR1 DFQATT and CDR2 SNEGSKA (reference sequence). V was trimmed by 1 base and J by 1 base, leaving 10 bases between them. There are 15 residues in the CDR3.

The CDR3 DNA follows: TGTGCCAGCAGTGTCCAACAGGGTCCCCCATTCTATGGCTACACCTTC. Encoded protein: CASSVQQGPPFYGYTF. The chain is built from TRBV25-1 and TRBJ1-2, with a weak D call TRBD1 (6 bases). The V gene lost 4 bases and the J gene lost 4 bases, with 19 bases spanning the gap. Germline CDR1 reads MGHDK; CDR2 reads SYGVNS. The CDR3 extends over 16 amino acids.

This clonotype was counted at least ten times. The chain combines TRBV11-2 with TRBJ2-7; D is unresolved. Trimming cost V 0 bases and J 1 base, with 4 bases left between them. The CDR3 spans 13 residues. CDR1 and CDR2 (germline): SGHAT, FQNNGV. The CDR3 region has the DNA TGTGCCAGCAGCTTAGAGAGATCCTACGAGCAGTACTTC. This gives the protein CASSLERSYEQYF.

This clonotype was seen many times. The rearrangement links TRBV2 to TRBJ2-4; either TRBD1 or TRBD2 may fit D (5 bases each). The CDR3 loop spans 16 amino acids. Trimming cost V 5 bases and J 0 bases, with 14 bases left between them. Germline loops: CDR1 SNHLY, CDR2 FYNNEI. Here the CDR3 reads CASSRNGGKAKNIQYF. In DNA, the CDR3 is TGTGCCAGCAGTAGGAATGGGGGTAAAGCCAAAAACATTCAGTACTTC.

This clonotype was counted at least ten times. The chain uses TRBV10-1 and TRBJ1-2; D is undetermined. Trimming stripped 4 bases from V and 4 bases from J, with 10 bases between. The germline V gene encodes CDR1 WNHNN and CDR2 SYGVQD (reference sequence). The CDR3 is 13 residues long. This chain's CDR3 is CASSATGPYGYTF. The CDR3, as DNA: TGCGCCAGCAGTGCGACCGGTCCCTATGGCTACACCTTC.